This T cell receptor beta chain was found in a study of T cell changes during pregnancy in multiple sclerosis. Assay: immunoSEQ multiplex PCR; the TCRdb copy retains only in-frame clones and omits some. This table holds about 49,000 clones, over 90% found once. Germline CDR1 reads SEHNR; CDR2 reads FQNEAQ (reference sequence). V was shortened by 7 bases and J by 5 bases, with 11 bases between the two germline ends. The CDR3 has 12 residues. The V call is TRBV7-9, the J call TRBJ1-1; a possible D gene is TRBD1 (5 bases). This clonotype was sampled from a female donor with multiple sclerosis, enrolled in a pregnancy study. The source was CD8+ T cells from peripheral blood mononuclear cells, collected in the first trimester of pregnancy. The CDR3 sequence: CASTPGGTEAFF. CDR3 coding DNA: TGTGCCAGCACCCCCGGGGGGACTGAAGCTTTCTTT.